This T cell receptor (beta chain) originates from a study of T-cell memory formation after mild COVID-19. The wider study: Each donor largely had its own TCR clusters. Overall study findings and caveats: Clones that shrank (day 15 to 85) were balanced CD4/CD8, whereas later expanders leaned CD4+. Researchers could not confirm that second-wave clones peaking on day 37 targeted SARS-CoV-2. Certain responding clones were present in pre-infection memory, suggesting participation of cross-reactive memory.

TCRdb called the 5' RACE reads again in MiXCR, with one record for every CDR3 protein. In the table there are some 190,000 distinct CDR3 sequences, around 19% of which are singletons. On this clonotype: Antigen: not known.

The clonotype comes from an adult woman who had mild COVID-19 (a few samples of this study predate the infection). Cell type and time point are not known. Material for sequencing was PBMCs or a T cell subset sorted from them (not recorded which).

DNA of the CDR3: TGTGCCACCAGTGATGGAGTGGGGGGCACAGATACGCAGTATTTT. This translates into CATSDGVGGTDTQYF. The chain employs TRBV24-1 and TRBJ2-3; perhaps D is TRBD1 or TRBD2 (5 bases each). The germline CDR1 and CDR2 sequences are KGHDR and SFDVKD. This CDR3 is 15 amino acids long. V was pared by 3 bases and J by 1 base, with 10 bases between.